This TCR beta chain comes out of a study of identical twins. Notes on the study in general: The more abundant beta clonotypes in cord blood had fewer insertions, and memory repertoires did not show this.

TCRdb passed the 5' RACE reads through MiXCR, listing each CDR3 protein once. The sample has roughly 690,000 distinct CDR3 sequences; around 6.1% are singletons. Regarding this clonotype: The antigen remains undetermined.

The clonotype was recovered from a man younger than 35 in good health. Sequencing was carried out using naive T cells sorted from blood.

CDR3 residues: CASSGVDSDSPLHF. For the CDR3, the DNA is TGTGCCAGCAGTGGCGTTGATTCGGATTCACCCCTCCACTTT. V usage is TRBV12-3 or TRBV12-4 and J usage is TRBJ1-6; D ambiguous. The V gene lost 5 bases and the J gene lost 8 bases, with 13 bases spanning the gap. This CDR3 region has 14 residues.